Listed below are T cell receptor beta chains from one sample, sequenced in a study of shared clonotypes between healthy human individuals. Using immunoSEQ multiplex PCR, the repertoire was profiled, and TCRdb retains in-frame clones only, with some absent. Of a few million clones in the sample, just under 95% are singletons; the top ten hold 0.37%. The source material was naive CD4+ T cells from PBMCs. The receptors were sampled from a man aged 18 to 30 in good health. Some clones in this sample may be carry-over from other donors' samples. Each CDR3 is given with its conserved first and last residue. Each record gives: D gene, clone size, V gene, J gene, CDR3 protein, CDR3 DNA. The D gene is left open where the match is weak. Where a row states a size, it is once, few, many or the class of an expanded clone; other rows omit it.

>-|-|TRBV20-1|TRBJ1-2
CSAAANYGYTF
TGCAGTGCTGCAGCTAACTATGGCTACACCTTC
>-|-|TRBV5-1|TRBJ1-3
CASSPQGSAGNTIYF
TGCGCCAGCAGCCCCCAGGGGTCCGCTGGAAACACCATATATTTT
>-|once|TRBV5-1|TRBJ1-1
CASSSRGTEAFF
TGCGCCAGCAGCTCAAGGGGGACTGAAGCTTTCTTT
>-|once|TRBV5-1|TRBJ1-5
CASSLMGARNQPQHF
TGCGCCAGCAGCTTGATGGGGGCTCGCAATCAGCCCCAGCATTTT
>-|-|TRBV4-1|TRBJ1-4
CASSQGTAPTEKLFF
TGCGCCAGCAGCCAAGGGACAGCCCCGACTGAAAAACTGTTTTTT
>TRBD1|-|TRBV6-5|TRBJ1-1
CASRKTGETEAFF
TGTGCCAGCAGAAAAACAGGGGAGACTGAAGCTTTCTTT
>TRBD2|-|TRBV7-3|TRBJ2-1
CASSLGTSANEQFF
TGTGCCAGCAGCTTAGGGACTAGCGCAAATGAGCAGTTCTTC
>-|-|TRBV7-3|TRBJ2-3
CASSSTRSSTDTQYF
TGTGCCAGCAGCAGTACTAGATCTAGCACAGATACGCAGTATTTT
>-|-|TRBV29-1|TRBJ2-1
CSVGVYNEQFF
TGCAGCGTTGGGGTATACAATGAGCAGTTCTTC
>-|-|TRBV2|TRBJ1-1
CASRQDMNTEAFF
TGTGCCAGCAGACAGGACATGAACACTGAAGCTTTCTTT
>-|-|TRBV28|TRBJ2-3
CASSPRDTQYF
TGTGCCAGCTCCCCCAGGGATACGCAGTATTTT
>-|-|TRBV7-3|TRBJ1-1
CASSLDTEAFF
TGTGCCAGCAGCTTAGACACTGAAGCTTTCTTT
>-|-|TRBV30|TRBJ2-3
CAWSVLPDTQYF
TGTGCCTGGAGTGTACTACCAGATACGCAGTATTTT
>-|-|TRBV27|TRBJ1-5
CASSLFRTTEPQHF
TGTGCCAGCAGTTTATTTAGGACAACGGAGCCCCAGCATTTT
>-|few|TRBV7-3|TRBJ1-1
CASSQGTEAFF
TGTGCCAGCAGCCAAGGCACTGAAGCTTTCTTT
>-|-|TRBV11-2|TRBJ1-4
CASSLVNGYNEKLFF
TGTGCCAGCAGCTTAGTTAACGGCTATAATGAAAAACTGTTTTTT
>TRBD1|-|TRBV6-6|TRBJ2-2
CASRRDRGTGELFF
TGTGCCAGCAGAAGGGACAGGGGGACCGGGGAGCTGTTTTTT
>-|once|TRBV27|TRBJ2-7
CASSLSAISPFEQYF
TGTGCCAGCAGTTTATCTGCCATATCCCCTTTCGAGCAGTACTTC
>-|-|TRBV20-1|TRBJ2-5
CSAGTLETQYF
TGCAGTGCGGGGACCTTAGAGACCCAGTACTTC
>TRBD1|-|TRBV7-6|TRBJ1-3
CASSSLQGRSGNTIYF
TGTGCCAGCAGCTCCCTACAGGGGCGGTCTGGAAACACCATATATTTT
>TRBD1|-|TRBV28|TRBJ1-5
CASSLPQGWQPQHF
TGTGCCAGCAGTCTCCCACAGGGGTGGCAGCCCCAGCATTTT
>-|-|TRBV7-3|TRBJ1-3
CASSLTGPGSTIYF
TGTGCCAGCAGCTTAACGGGGCCGGGAAGCACCATATATTTT
>TRBD2|once|TRBV7-9|TRBJ2-1
CASSPTGTSSEKQFF
TGTGCCAGCAGCCCCACCGGGACTAGTTCTGAGAAGCAGTTCTTC
>TRBD2|-|TRBV6-6|TRBJ2-3
CASSYSPSGNTDTQYF
TGTGCCAGCAGTTACTCCCCTAGCGGCAACACAGATACGCAGTATTTT
>-|once|TRBV19|TRBJ1-2
CASSDYRRGRRDYGYTF
TGTGCCAGTAGTGACTACCGCCGGGGGCGGCGGGACTATGGCTACACCTTC
>-|once|TRBV28|TRBJ2-7
CASSPRGAEPYEQYF
TGTGCCAGCAGTCCCCGCGGAGCGGAGCCCTACGAGCAGTACTTC
>-|once|TRBV7-2|TRBJ2-1
CASSLSRGLHDEQFF
TGTGCCAGCAGCTTAAGCAGGGGCCTCCACGATGAGCAGTTCTTC
>-|-|TRBV7-3|TRBJ2-2
CASSLMGQEGTGELFF
TGTGCCAGCAGCTTAATGGGGCAGGAAGGCACCGGGGAGCTGTTTTTT
>TRBD2|-|TRBV7-2|TRBJ2-1
CASRTIAGATYNEQFF
TGTGCCAGCAGAACAATAGCGGGAGCGACGTACAATGAGCAGTTCTTC
>TRBD1|-|TRBV7-2|TRBJ1-2
CASSRQGGGYTF
TGTGCCAGCAGTCGACAGGGAGGCGGCTACACCTTC
>-|-|TRBV7-2|TRBJ1-2
CASTLGGANYGYTF
TGTGCCAGCACCTTGGGCGGAGCTAACTATGGCTACACCTTC
>-|-|TRBV5-6|TRBJ1-1
CASRSMNTEAFF
TGTGCCAGCAGGTCTATGAACACTGAAGCTTTCTTT
>TRBD1|-|TRBV7-2|TRBJ1-4
CASSPRTGWEEKLFF
TGTGCCAGCAGCCCTAGGACAGGGTGGGAGGAAAAACTGTTTTTT
>-|-|TRBV7-2|TRBJ2-6
CASSSATVLTF
TGTGCCAGCAGCTCGGCCACCGTCCTGACTTTC
>-|-|TRBV10-3|TRBJ2-3
CAIRSLGGTSTDTQYF
TGTGCCATCAGGTCCCTGGGCGGGACGAGCACAGATACGCAGTATTTT
>-|-|TRBV28|TRBJ2-2
CASSSQGAYNTGELFF
TGTGCCAGCAGTTCCCAGGGAGCGTACAACACCGGGGAGCTGTTTTTT
>-|once|TRBV7-9|TRBJ2-1
CASSLVASESYNEQFF
TGTGCCAGCAGCTTAGTGGCTAGCGAATCCTACAATGAGCAGTTCTTC
>-|once|TRBV18|TRBJ2-7
CASSRWHDPYEQYF
TGTGCCAGCTCACGGTGGCACGATCCCTACGAGCAGTACTTC
>-|-|TRBV11-3|TRBJ2-3
CASSLAGGQVPDTQYF
TGTGCCAGCAGCTTAGCCGGGGGTCAAGTCCCAGATACGCAGTATTTT
>-|-|TRBV9|TRBJ2-3
CASSVSVSDTQYF
TGTGCCAGCAGCGTATCGGTTTCAGATACGCAGTATTTT
>TRBD1|-|TRBV5-4|TRBJ1-2
CASSLPGTGLNYGYTF
TGTGCCAGCAGCTTGCCGGGGACAGGGCTTAACTATGGCTACACCTTC
>-|-|TRBV5-4|TRBJ1-4
CASSWAGRSDEKLFF
TGTGCCAGCAGCTGGGCAGGGAGATCGGATGAAAAACTGTTTTTT
>-|-|TRBV5-1|TRBJ2-6
CASSLLAGPGANVLTF
TGCGCCAGCAGCTTGCTAGCAGGCCCTGGGGCCAACGTCCTGACTTTC
>-|-|TRBV2|TRBJ2-1
CASSEARGSYNEQFF
TGTGCCAGCAGTGAAGCAAGGGGATCCTACAATGAGCAGTTCTTC
>-|-|TRBV5-1|TRBJ2-7
CASSSGGVYEQYF
TGCGCCAGCAGCTCAGGGGGGGTCTACGAGCAGTACTTC
>-|-|TRBV9|TRBJ1-2
CASSVRGLRDYGYTF
TGTGCCAGCAGCGTGCGGGGACTCCGAGACTATGGCTACACCTTC
>TRBD1|-|TRBV7-9|TRBJ2-1
CASSRTGTGGNEQFF
TGTGCCAGCAGCCGTACCGGGACAGGGGGGAATGAGCAGTTCTTC
>-|-|TRBV5-1|TRBJ1-1
CASAQGFGTEAFF
TGCGCCAGCGCTCAGGGGTTCGGCACTGAAGCTTTCTTT
>-|-|TRBV5-1|TRBJ1-1
CASSLGENTEAFF
TGCGCCAGCAGCTTAGGAGAGAACACTGAAGCTTTCTTT